The 19 T cell receptor beta chains reported below all come from one sample, sequenced in a study of shared clonotypes between healthy human individuals. Here immunoSEQ multiplex PCR was the method, and the copy in TCRdb shows in-frame clones only, minus some. This sample yields fewer than 850,000 clones, of which 90% to 97% are seen a single time; around 0.21% belongs to the top ten. Naive CD8 cells comprised CD45RO-negative, CCR7-positively selected cells, excluding terminally differentiated effector memory CD45RA+ cells. Sequencing was carried out using naive CD8+ T cells sorted from blood. The receptors were sampled from a man under 40 in good health.

The V gene is TRBV6-4, the J gene TRBJ2-1, with a tentative D call TRBD2 (5 bases). In germline, CDR1 is MRHNA, CDR2 SNTAGT. Trimming removed 8 bases from V and 0 bases from J, with 8 bases in between. The CDR3 has 13 amino acids. In DNA form, the CDR3 reads TGTGCCAGCGGAGGCAGCTCCTACAATGAGCAGTTCTTC. This codes for CASGGSSYNEQFF.

V is TRBV30 and J is TRBJ2-6; D not certain. The CDR3 length is 13 residues. Per the germline V gene, CDR1 is GTSNPN and CDR2 is SVGIG (reference sequence). Deletions cut 8 bases from V and 1 base from J, with 9 bases between. CDR3 coding DNA: TGTGCCCACCAGAAGTCTGGGGCCAACGTCCTGACTTTC. It encodes CAHQKSGANVLTF.

As DNA, the CDR3 is TGTGCCAGCAGCTTATCACAGGACCCTTCCTACGAGCAGTACTTC. Translated: CASSLSQDPSYEQYF. This chain links TRBV7-9 with TRBJ2-7, with a weak D call TRBD1 (5 bases). The CDR3 covers 15 residues. Germline V lookup: CDR1 SEHNR, CDR2 FQNEAQ (reference sequence). V lost 2 bases to trimming and J lost 1 base, with 12 bases between them.

The rearrangement uses TRBV11-2 and TRBJ2-7; a weak D match, TRBD2 (5 bases). The CDR3 is 13 amino acids. Trimming removed 0 bases at V and 2 bases at J, with 5 bases between. From germline, CDR1 is SGHAT and CDR2 FQNNGV. The CDR3 DNA sequence: TGTGCCAGCAGCTTAGACGGGACCTACGAGCAGTACTTC. Amino acids: CASSLDGTYEQYF.

The rearrangement joins TRBV13 to TRBJ2-7; no clear D gene. CDR1 and CDR2 (germline): PRHDT, FYEKMQ (reference sequence). The CDR3 is 15 amino acids. Trimming removed 6 bases from V and 0 bases from J, with 15 bases in between. As DNA, the CDR3 is TGTGCCAGCAGTAGGGTTTCAGTTAACTCCTACGAGCAGTACTTC. Translating gives CASSRVSVNSYEQYF.

The CDR3 sequence: CASSPSGGVDAFF. CDR3 sequence (DNA): TGTGCCAGCAGTCCGTCCGGTGGGGTCGATGCTTTCTTT. The V and J genes are TRBV28 and TRBJ1-1, with unresolved D. V lost 5 bases to trimming and J lost 11 bases, with 18 bases between them. Germline values: CDR1 MDHEN, CDR2 SYDVKM. The CDR3 totals 13 residues.

The chain combines TRBV7-4 with TRBJ2-5; 9 bases map to TRBD1. CDR1 is SGHVT, CDR2 SQSDAQ, per germline. The CDR3 runs 17 residues. V trimming: 5 bases; J trimming: 5 bases; junction bases outside the gene matches: 15. The CDR3 bases are TGTGCCAGCAGCCGCCGGCGTCACAGGGGGCTGCGGGAGACCCAGTACTTC. Residues: CASSRRRHRGLRETQYF.

This chain joins TRBV19 and TRBJ2-7; D may be TRBD2 (7 bases). This CDR3 region has 13 residues. V gave up 1 base and J gave up 7 bases, with 11 bases separating them. The germline gives CDR1 LNHDA, CDR2 SQIVND (reference sequence). CDR3 nucleotide sequence: TGTGCCAGTAGTATAGCGGGGGGCCCGGAGCAGTACTTC. This codes for CASSIAGGPEQYF.

Note on this clone: Other DNA sequences in this specimen translate into the identical CDR3. The genes are TRBV6-5 and TRBJ2-5; D perhaps matches TRBD2 (6 bases). The V end was cut by 0 bases, the J end by 4 bases, with 6 bases between. The germline V gene encodes CDR1 MNHEY and CDR2 SVGAGI. This CDR3 comprises 13 residues. CDR3 nucleotide sequence: TGTGCCAGCAGTTACTCCGGGGGAGAGACCCAGTACTTC. Translated, it gives CASSYSGGETQYF.

The CDR3 nucleotides are TGTGCCAGCAGACCGATGGGAGCAAAGCCCTACAATGAGCAGTTCTTC. As protein: CASRPMGAKPYNEQFF. This chain connects TRBV7-6 to TRBJ2-1; weak D call: TRBD2 (5 bases). This CDR3 contains 16 residues. V was cut by 6 bases and J by 2 bases, with 17 bases left in between. Germline assignment: CDR1 SGHVS and CDR2 FNYEAQ.

About this clone: Its ends do not fully match the called genes, so a read error is possible. J is TRBJ2-1 and V is TRBV5-6; TRBD2 might be the D (5 bases). This CDR3 spans 12 amino acids. Germline CDR1 SGHDT, CDR2 YYEEEE. DNA of the CDR3: TGTGCCAGCAGTTTGAGTAGCGTAAAGCTGGTCTTC. Translation gives CASSLSSVKLVF.

The chain uses TRBV6-1 and TRBJ1-5, with unresolved D. The CDR3 consists of 12 residues. Germline V CDR1 and CDR2: MNHNS, SASEGT. The CDR3 loop is CAISIDNQPQHF. In DNA, the CDR3 is TGTGCTATAAGCATTGACAATCAGCCCCAGCATTTT.

The chain uses TRBV7-9 and TRBJ1-5; perhaps TRBD1 as D (5 bases). CDR1 is SEHNR, CDR2 FQNEAQ, per germline (reference sequence). V lost 5 bases and J 7 bases, leaving 15 bases between the germline ends. The CDR3 spans 14 residues. As DNA, the CDR3 is TGTGCCAGCAGCGGCACAGGAGCCGGGCAGCCCCAGCATTTT. Protein: CASSGTGAGQPQHF.

A remark on this clone: This CDR3 is also generated by other DNA sequences in the sample. This chain connects TRBV6-5 to TRBJ1-1; no firm D call. The ends were cut back, 2 bases at V and 1 base at J, with 5 bases in the middle. This CDR3 region has 13 residues. CDR1 is MNHEY, CDR2 SVGAGI, per germline. The CDR3: CASSYGSNTEAFF. The CDR3 coding sequence is TGTGCCAGCAGTTACGGGTCGAACACTGAAGCTTTCTTT.

This chain connects TRBV7-9 to TRBJ2-7, with 13 bases aligning to TRBD2. The V and J ends lost 0 bases and 4 bases, in that order; junction bases with no gene match: 6. Germline assignment: CDR1 SEHNR and CDR2 FQNEAQ (reference sequence). The CDR3 sequence is 17 residues long. CDR3 DNA sequence: TGTGCCAGCAGCTTAGCCCCAGGACTAGCGGGAGCATACGAGCAGTACTTC. The encoded protein is CASSLAPGLAGAYEQYF.

The chain combines TRBV7-9 with TRBJ2-7, with D possibly TRBD1 on 6 matching bases. The CDR3 runs 13 residues. The germline CDR1 and CDR2 sequences are SEHNR and FQNEAQ (reference sequence). Between the trimmed V and J ends, which lost 5 bases and 3 bases, there was a span of 11 bases. The chain's CDR3 is CASSPQGNYEQYF. Written as DNA, the CDR3 is TGTGCCAGCAGCCCGCAGGGGAACTACGAGCAGTACTTC.

V and J are TRBV11-2 and TRBJ2-1; D might be TRBD2 (7 bases). The CDR3 has 15 residues. Trimming cost V 3 bases and J 10 bases, with 19 bases left between them. Germline values: CDR1 SGHAT, CDR2 FQNNGV. DNA of the CDR3: TGTGCCAGCAGCTTGAGGCCAGGGAGGGGGGACGAGCAGTTCTTC. The encoded protein is CASSLRPGRGDEQFF.

The chain couples TRBV11-2 to TRBJ2-7, with TRBD2 matching 8 bases. The CDR3 spans 15 residues. Germline CDR1 SGHAT, CDR2 FQNNGV. Trimming cost V 1 base and J 2 bases; bases outside gene matches: 4. CDR3 sequence: CASSLAPGLAYEQYF. In nucleotides, the CDR3 is TGTGCCAGCAGCTTAGCCCCGGGACTAGCCTACGAGCAGTACTTC.

J is TRBJ2-7 and V is TRBV10-2; D may be TRBD1 (6 bases). Trimming pared 5 bases from V and 1 base from J, leaving 18 bases between. This CDR3 spans 16 amino acids. Germline loops: CDR1 WSHSY, CDR2 SAAADI. The CDR3 nucleotides are TGCGCCAGCAGTCGCCGAGATAACAGGGCGTCCTACGAGCAGTACTTC. Encoded protein: CASSRRDNRASYEQYF.